Below, one T cell receptor beta chain is given with its context. No antigen is known for it. Using quantitative 5'-RACE with molecular barcodes, the authors made TCR beta libraries. In TCRdb, the 5' RACE reads were re-called with MiXCR into one record per CDR3 protein. Of roughly 280,000 distinct CDR3 sequences in the sample, 20% were seen once. This sample is drawn from a study of CD8 T cells in ankylosing spondylitis. The CDR3 has 12 amino acids. The V gene's germline CDR1 is MDHEN and CDR2 SYDVKM. Trimming shortened V by 8 bases and J by 5 bases, and 12 bases separated the two germline ends. Findings of the study overall: The study looked at matched synovial fluid samples from ankylosing spondylitis patients. Disease-linked clones were reported to be significantly enriched there. A subset of motif variants has previously been described in the synovial fluid and blood of reactive arthritis. What appeared characteristic of ankylosing spondylitis blood was a TCR beta motif of 7 or 8 highly homologous variants.

This rearrangement joins TRBV28 to TRBJ1-1; D not resolved. This sequence was found in a male donor with ankylosing spondylitis or in good health (not recorded which). The specimen was blood, either unsorted or a sorted T cell fraction (not recorded which). The CDR3 spells CASVELGTEAFF. The DNA for the CDR3 is TGTGCCAGCGTTGAATTGGGGACTGAAGCTTTCTTT.